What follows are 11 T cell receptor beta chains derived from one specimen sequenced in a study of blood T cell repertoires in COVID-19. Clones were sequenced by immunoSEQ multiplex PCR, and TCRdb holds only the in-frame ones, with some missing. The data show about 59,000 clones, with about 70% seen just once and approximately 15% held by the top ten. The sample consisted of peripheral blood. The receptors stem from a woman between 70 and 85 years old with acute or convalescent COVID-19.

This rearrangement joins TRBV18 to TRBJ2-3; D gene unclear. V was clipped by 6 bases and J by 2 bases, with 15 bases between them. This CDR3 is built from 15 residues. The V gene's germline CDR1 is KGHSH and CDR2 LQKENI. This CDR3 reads CASSQSTVSTDTQYF. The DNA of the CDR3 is TGTGCCAGCTCTCAATCGACTGTCTCCACAGATACGCAGTATTTT.

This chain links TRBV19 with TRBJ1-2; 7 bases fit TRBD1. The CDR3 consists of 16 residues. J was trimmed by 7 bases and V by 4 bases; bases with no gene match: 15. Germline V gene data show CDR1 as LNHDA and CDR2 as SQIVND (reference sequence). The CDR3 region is CASSTFSFGQVGGYTF. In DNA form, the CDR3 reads TGTGCCAGTAGTACCTTTTCCTTCGGACAGGTTGGTGGCTACACCTTC.

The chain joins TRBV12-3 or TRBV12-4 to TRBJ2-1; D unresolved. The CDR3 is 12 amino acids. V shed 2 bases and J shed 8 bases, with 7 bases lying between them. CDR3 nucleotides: TGTGCCAGCAGTTTACTTGCGGATGAGCAGTTCTTC. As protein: CASSLLADEQFF.

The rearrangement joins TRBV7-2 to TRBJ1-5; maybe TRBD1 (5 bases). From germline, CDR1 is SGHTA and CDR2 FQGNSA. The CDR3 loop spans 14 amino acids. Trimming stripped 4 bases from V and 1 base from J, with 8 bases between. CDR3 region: CASSWGMSNQPQHF. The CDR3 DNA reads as TGTGCCAGCAGCTGGGGCATGAGCAATCAGCCCCAGCATTTT.

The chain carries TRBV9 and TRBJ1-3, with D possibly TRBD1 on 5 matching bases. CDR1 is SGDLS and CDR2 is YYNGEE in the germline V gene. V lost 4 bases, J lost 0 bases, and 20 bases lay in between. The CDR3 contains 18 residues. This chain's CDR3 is CASSPGRFGAFSGNTIYF. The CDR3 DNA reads TGTGCCAGCAGCCCCGGGCGATTTGGGGCGTTCTCTGGAAACACCATATATTTT.

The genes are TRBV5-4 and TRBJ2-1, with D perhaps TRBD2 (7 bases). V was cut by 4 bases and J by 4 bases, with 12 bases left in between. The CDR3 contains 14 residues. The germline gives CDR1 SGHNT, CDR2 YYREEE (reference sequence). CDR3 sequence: CASSPGGEYNEQFF. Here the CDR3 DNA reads TGTGCCAGCAGCCCGGGGGGCGAGTACAATGAGCAGTTCTTC.

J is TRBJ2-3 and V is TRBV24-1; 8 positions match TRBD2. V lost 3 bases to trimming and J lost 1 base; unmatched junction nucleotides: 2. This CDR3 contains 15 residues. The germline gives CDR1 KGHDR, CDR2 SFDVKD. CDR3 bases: TGTGCCACCAGTGATCATAGCGGGGGCACAGATACGCAGTATTTT. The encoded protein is CATSDHSGGTDTQYF.

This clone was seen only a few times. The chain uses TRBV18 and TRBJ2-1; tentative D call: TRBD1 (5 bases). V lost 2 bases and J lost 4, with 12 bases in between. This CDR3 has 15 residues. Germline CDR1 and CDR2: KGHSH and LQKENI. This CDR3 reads CASSPGQGIYNEQFF. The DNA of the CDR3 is TGTGCCAGCTCACCAGGGCAGGGAATATACAATGAGCAGTTCTTC.

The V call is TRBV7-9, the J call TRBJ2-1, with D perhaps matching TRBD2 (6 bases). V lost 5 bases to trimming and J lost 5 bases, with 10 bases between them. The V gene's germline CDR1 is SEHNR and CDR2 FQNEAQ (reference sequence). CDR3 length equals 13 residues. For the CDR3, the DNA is TGTGCCAGCAGCGTGGAGGGAAACAATGAGCAGTTCTTC. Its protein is CASSVEGNNEQFF. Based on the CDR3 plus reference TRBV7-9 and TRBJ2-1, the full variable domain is DTGVSQNPRHKITKRGQNVTFRCDPISEHNRLYWYRQTLGQGPEFLTYFQNEAQLEKSRLLSDRFSAERPKGSFSTLEIQRTEQGDSAMYLCASSVEGNNEQFFGPGTRLTVL.

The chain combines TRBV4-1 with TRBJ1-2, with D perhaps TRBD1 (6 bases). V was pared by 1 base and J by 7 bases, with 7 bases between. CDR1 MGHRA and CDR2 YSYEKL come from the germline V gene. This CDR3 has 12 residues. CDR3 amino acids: CASSQVQGGYTF. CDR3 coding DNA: TGCGCCAGCAGCCAAGTACAGGGTGGCTACACCTTC.

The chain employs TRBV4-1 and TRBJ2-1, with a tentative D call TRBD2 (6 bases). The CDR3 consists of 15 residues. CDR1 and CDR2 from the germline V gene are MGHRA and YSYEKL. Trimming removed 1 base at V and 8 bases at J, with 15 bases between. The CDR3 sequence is CASSQASVGFYEQFF. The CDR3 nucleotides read TGCGCCAGCAGCCAAGCTAGCGTTGGTTTCTATGAGCAGTTCTTC.